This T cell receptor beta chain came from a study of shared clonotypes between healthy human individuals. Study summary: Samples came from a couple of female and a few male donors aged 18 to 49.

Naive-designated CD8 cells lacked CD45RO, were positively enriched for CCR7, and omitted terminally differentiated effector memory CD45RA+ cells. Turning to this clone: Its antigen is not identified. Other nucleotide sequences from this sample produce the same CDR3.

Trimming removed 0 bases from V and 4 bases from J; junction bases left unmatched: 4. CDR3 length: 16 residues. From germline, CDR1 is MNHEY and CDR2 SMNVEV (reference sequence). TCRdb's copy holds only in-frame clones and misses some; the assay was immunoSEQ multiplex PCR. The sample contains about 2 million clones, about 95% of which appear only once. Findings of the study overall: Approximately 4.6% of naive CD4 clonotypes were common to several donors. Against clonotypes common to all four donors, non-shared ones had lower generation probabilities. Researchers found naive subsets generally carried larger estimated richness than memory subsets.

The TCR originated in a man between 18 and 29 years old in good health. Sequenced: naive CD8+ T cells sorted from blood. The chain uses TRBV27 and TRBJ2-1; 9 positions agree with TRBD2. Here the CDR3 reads CASSLSGLAGYNEQFF. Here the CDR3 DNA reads TGTGCCAGCAGTTTATCCGGCCTAGCGGGGTACAATGAGCAGTTCTTC.